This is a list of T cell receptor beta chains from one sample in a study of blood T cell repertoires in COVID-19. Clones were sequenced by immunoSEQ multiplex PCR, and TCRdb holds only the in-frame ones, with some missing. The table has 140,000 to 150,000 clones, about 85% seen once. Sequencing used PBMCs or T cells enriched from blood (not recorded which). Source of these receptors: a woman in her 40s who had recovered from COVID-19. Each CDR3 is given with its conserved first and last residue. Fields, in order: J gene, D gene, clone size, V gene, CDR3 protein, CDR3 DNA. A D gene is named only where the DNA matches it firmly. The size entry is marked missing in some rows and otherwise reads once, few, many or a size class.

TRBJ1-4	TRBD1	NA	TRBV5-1	CASTLTGGEKLFF	TGCGCCAGCACCCTGACAGGGGGCGAAAAACTGTTTTTT
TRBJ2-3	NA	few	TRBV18	CASSLGQYSTDTQYF	TGTGCCAGCTCACTTGGACAGTATAGCACAGATACGCAGTATTTT
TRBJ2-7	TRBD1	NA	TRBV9	CASSAVPLTGGAEQYF	TGTGCCAGCAGCGCCGTACCGTTGACAGGGGGTGCCGAGCAGTACTTC
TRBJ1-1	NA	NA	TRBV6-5	CASGLRDTANTEAFF	TGTGCCAGCGGACTCAGGGACACAGCGAACACTGAAGCTTTCTTT
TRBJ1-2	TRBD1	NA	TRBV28	CASSRGQGDGYTF	TGTGCCAGCAGCCGCGGACAGGGGGATGGCTACACCTTC
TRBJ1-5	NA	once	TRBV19	CASRTNLLGNQPQHF	TGTGCCAGTAGGACAAATCTTCTTGGCAATCAGCCCCAGCATTTT
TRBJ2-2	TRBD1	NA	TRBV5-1	CASSGTGSPSTGELFF	TGCGCCAGCAGCGGGACAGGGTCTCCCTCAACCGGGGAGCTGTTTTTT
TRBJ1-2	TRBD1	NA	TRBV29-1	CSAIGQGNYGYTF	TGCAGCGCTATCGGACAGGGCAACTATGGCTACACCTTC
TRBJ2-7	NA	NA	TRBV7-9	CASSLRETYEQYF	TGTGCCAGCAGCTTGCGGGAAACCTACGAGCAGTACTTC
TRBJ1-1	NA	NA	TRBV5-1	CASRQGASNTEAFF	TGCGCCAGCAGACAGGGAGCCTCAAACACTGAAGCTTTCTTT
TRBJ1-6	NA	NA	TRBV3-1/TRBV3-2	CASKGSGALHF	TGTGCCAGCAAGGGCTCGGGAGCCCTCCACTTT
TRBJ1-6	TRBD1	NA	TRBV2	CASSPGTGAYNSPLHF	TGTGCCAGCAGCCCGGGGACAGGGGCTTATAATTCACCCCTCCACTTT
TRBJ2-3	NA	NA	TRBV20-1	CSASSLVADTQYF	TGCAGTGCTAGTTCCCTAGTCGCAGATACGCAGTATTTT
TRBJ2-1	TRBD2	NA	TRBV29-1	CSVGRGAGTTTRSSYNEQFF	TGCAGCGTCGGGAGGGGCGCCGGGACTACCACGAGGAGCTCCTACAATGAGCAGTTCTTC
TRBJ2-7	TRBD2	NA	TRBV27	CASSFIPGTSGTSYEQYF	TGTGCCAGCAGTTTTATCCCGGGGACTAGCGGGACCTCTTACGAGCAGTACTTC
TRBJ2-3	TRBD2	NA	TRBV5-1	CASSFPNLSSGRSTDTQYF	TGCGCCAGCAGCTTCCCAAACCTTTCTAGCGGGAGGAGCACAGATACGCAGTATTTT
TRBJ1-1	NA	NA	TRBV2	CASTDSLRNTEAFF	TGTGCCAGCACCGACAGCCTGCGGAACACTGAAGCTTTCTTT
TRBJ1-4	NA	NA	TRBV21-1	CASNLQTRDRGREKLFF	TGTGCCAGCAACTTGCAAACCCGGGACAGGGGAAGGGAAAAACTGTTTTTT
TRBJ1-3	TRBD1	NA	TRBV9	CASSVTGTGTGNTIYF	TGTGCCAGCAGCGTAACCGGGACAGGGACTGGAAACACCATATATTTT
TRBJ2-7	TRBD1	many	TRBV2	CASSTGQVLYEQYF	TGTGCCAGCAGTACCGGACAGGTCCTCTACGAGCAGTACTTC
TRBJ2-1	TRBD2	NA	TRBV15	CATSLSGGRVDEQFF	TGTGCCACCAGCCTTAGCGGGGGAAGGGTGGATGAGCAGTTCTTC
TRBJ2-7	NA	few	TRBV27	CASSLRAGMSSYEQYF	TGTGCCAGCAGTTTACGGGCAGGGATGAGCTCCTACGAGCAGTACTTC
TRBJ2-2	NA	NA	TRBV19	CASSIGGAGNGELFF	TGTGCCAGTAGTATTGGGGGGGCCGGTAACGGGGAGCTGTTTTTT